This T cell receptor beta chain is from a study of CD8+ T cells in alopecia areata. About the research overall: Each of the treated patients was given oral tofacitinib, 5 to 10 mg twice daily, for moderate-to-severe alopecia areata. Study findings and constraints: Across lesional scalp, and particularly alopecia totalis/universalis, clonality surpassed that of normal scalp.

The length of the CDR3 is 14 residues. Germline loops: CDR1 LNHNV, CDR2 YYDKDF (reference sequence). The trim removed 6 bases at V and 5 bases at J, leaving 4 bases unmatched. Concerning this clone: What it binds is unknown.

Patients with alopecia areata provided lesional scalp punch biopsies as well as peripheral blood. Investigators isolated RNA and reverse transcribed it into cDNA to act as the sequencing template. Profiled with immunoSEQ multiplex PCR; TCRdb holds only in-frame clones, not every one. Of about 190,000 clones detected, approximately 56% appear once; the ten largest clones hold roughly 14%. The clonotype originates from a human donor with alopecia areata. The V call is TRBV15, the J call TRBJ2-2, with TRBD1 matching over 9 bases. The sample here was CD4+ T cells sorted from blood, taken at week 0. The CDR3 DNA reads as TGTGCCACCAGTCGGGACAGGGCAACCGGGGAGCTGTTTTTT. Its translation is CATSRDRATGELFF.